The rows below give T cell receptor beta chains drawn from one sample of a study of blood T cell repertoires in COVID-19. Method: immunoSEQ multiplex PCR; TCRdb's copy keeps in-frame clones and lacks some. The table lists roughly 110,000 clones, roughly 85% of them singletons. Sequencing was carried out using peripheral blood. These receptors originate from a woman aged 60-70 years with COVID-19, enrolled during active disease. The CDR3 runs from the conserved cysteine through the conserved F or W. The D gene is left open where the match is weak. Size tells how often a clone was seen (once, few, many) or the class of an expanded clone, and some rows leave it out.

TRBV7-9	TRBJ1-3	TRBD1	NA	CASSPPGQGTGNTIYF	TGTGCCAGCAGCCCCCCGGGACAGGGAACCGGAAACACCATATATTTT
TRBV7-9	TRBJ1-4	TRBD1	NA	CASSLGTGGEKLFF	TGTGCCAGCAGCTTAGGGACAGGGGGTGAAAAACTGTTTTTT
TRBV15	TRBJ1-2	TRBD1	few	CATSRVYRGTYGYTF	TGTGCCACCAGCAGAGTGTACAGGGGGACCTATGGCTACACCTTC
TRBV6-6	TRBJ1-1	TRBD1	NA	CASRPGQGMNTEAFF	TGTGCCAGCAGGCCTGGACAGGGAATGAACACTGAAGCTTTCTTT
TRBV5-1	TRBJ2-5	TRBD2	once	CASSTGTSQETQYF	TGCGCCAGCAGCACGGGGACTAGCCAAGAGACCCAGTACTTC
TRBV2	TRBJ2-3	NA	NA	CASSAGYSTDTQYF	TGTGCCTCGTCCGCGGGTTATAGCACAGATACGCAGTATTTT
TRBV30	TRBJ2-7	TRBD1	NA	CAWDTGTGGDPQYF	TGTGCCTGGGACACCGGGACAGGGGGGGATCCGCAGTACTTC
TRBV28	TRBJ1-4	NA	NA	CASSLGSEAKNEKLFF	TGTGCCAGCAGTTTAGGGTCAGAGGCCAAAAATGAAAAACTGTTTTTT
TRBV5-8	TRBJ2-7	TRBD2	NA	CASSLGTSGGFTYEQYF	TGTGCCAGCAGCTTGGGTACTAGCGGGGGGTTTACCTACGAGCAGTACTTC
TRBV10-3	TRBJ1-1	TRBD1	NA	CAISESRTGGGTEAFF	TGTGCCATCAGTGAGTCGAGGACAGGGGGAGGTACTGAAGCTTTCTTT
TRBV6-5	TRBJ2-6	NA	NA	CASSYSLRAGANVLTF	TGTGCCAGCAGTTACTCGCTCCGAGCTGGGGCCAACGTCCTGACTTTC
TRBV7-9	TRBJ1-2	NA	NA	CASSLDRTYGYTF	TGTGCCAGCAGCTTAGACAGGACCTATGGCTACACCTTC
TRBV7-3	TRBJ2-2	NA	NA	CASSLRESGELFF	TGTGCCAGCAGTCTCAGGGAATCCGGGGAGCTGTTTTTT
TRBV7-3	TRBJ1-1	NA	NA	CASSSQDGTEAFF	TGTGCCAGCAGCTCTCAGGATGGCACTGAAGCTTTCTTT
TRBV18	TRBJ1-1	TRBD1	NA	CASSLRTGNTEAFF	TGTGCCAGCTCACTCAGGACAGGAAACACTGAAGCTTTCTTT
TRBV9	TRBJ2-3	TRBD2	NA	CASSVVAGITDTQYF	TGTGCCAGCAGCGTTGTAGCGGGGATCACAGATACGCAGTATTTT
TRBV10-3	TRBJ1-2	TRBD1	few	CAIRDDRGVGYGYTF	TGTGCCATCAGGGATGACAGGGGTGTAGGCTATGGCTACACCTTC
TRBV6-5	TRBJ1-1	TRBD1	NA	CASSYLDRGYTEAFF	TGTGCCAGCAGTTACTTGGACAGGGGGTACACTGAAGCTTTCTTT
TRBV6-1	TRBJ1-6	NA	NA	CASSFPLKGNSPLHF	TGTGCCAGCAGTTTCCCGTTAAAGGGGAATTCACCCCTCCACTTT
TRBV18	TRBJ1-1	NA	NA	CASSPIGQTEAFF	TGTGCCAGCTCACCTATCGGACAGACCGAAGCTTTCTTT
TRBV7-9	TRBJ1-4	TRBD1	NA	CASSPGTGALATNEKLFF	TGTGCCAGCAGCCCCGGGACAGGGGCCCTTGCAACTAATGAAAAACTGTTTTTT
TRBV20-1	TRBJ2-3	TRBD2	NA	CSASRGLVTDTQYF	TGCAGTGCTAGTCGGGGACTAGTGACAGATACGCAGTATTTT
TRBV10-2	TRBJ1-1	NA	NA	CASIASHGGAFF	TGCGCCAGCATAGCGAGTCACGGGGGAGCTTTCTTT
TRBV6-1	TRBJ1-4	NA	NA	CASSDFDIVEKLFF	TGTGCCAGCAGTGATTTTGACATAGTTGAAAAACTGTTTTTT
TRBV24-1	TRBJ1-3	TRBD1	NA	CATSRTGAGNTIYF	TGTGCCACCAGTCGGACAGGGGCTGGAAACACCATATATTTT
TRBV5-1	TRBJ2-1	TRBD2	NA	CASSLSLAGRNEQFF	TGCGCCAGCAGCTTAAGCCTAGCGGGAAGGAATGAGCAGTTCTTC
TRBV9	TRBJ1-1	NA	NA	CASSVDRNTEAFF	TGTGCCAGCAGCGTAGATAGAAACACTGAAGCTTTCTTT
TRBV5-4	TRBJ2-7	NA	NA	CASSLRRGSGSHSYEQYF	TGTGCCAGCAGCTTGAGGCGCGGATCTGGCAGCCACTCCTACGAGCAGTACTTC
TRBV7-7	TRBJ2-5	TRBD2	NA	CASSLGGGGQETQYF	TGTGCCAGCAGCTTAGGTGGGGGGGGCCAAGAGACCCAGTACTTC
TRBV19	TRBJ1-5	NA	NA	CASSRYRDQPQHF	TGTGCCAGTAGTAGGTACAGGGATCAGCCCCAGCATTTT
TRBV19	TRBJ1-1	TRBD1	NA	CASSTVQGALAEAFF	TGTGCCAGTAGTACCGTACAGGGGGCTTTGGCTGAAGCTTTCTTT
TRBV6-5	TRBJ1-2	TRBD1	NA	CASSYRGQGTYGYTF	TGTGCCAGCAGTTATAGGGGACAGGGGACCTATGGCTACACCTTC
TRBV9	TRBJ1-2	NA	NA	CASTLTGNGYTF	TGTGCCAGCACCCTGACAGGAAATGGCTACACCTTC
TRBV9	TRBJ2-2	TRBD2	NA	CASSVELADGVGELFF	TGTGCCAGCAGCGTAGAACTAGCGGACGGTGTCGGGGAGCTGTTTTTT
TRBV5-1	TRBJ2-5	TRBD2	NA	CASSLTSGGPQETQYF	TGCGCCAGCAGCTTGACTAGCGGGGGGCCCCAAGAGACCCAGTACTTC
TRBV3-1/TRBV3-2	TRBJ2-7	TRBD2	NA	CASSQLAGESYEQYF	TGTGCCAGCAGCCAACTAGCGGGGGAGTCCTACGAGCAGTACTTC
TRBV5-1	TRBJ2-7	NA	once	CASSLDSWEQYF	TGCGCCAGCAGCTTGGACAGTTGGGAGCAGTACTTC
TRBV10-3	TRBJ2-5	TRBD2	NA	CASTSGEGLGTQYF	TGTGCCAGTACTAGCGGGGAAGGGTTGGGGACCCAGTACTTC
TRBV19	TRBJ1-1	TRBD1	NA	CASSAGTGLENTEAFF	TGTGCCAGTAGTGCCGGGACAGGGTTGGAGAACACTGAAGCTTTCTTT
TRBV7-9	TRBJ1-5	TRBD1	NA	CASSLGTGTDSNQPQHF	TGTGCCAGCAGCTTAGGGACAGGGACCGATAGCAATCAGCCCCAGCATTTT
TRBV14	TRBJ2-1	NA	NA	CASSQDMGAEFF	TGTGCCAGCAGCCAAGACATGGGGGCTGAATTCTTC
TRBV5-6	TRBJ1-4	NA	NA	CASRPNGATNEKLFF	TGTGCCAGCAGGCCCAACGGAGCAACTAATGAAAAACTGTTTTTT
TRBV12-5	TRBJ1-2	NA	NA	CASGLYGYGYTF	TGTGCTAGTGGTTTGTACGGTTATGGCTACACCTTC
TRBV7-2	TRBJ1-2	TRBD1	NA	CASSLAQGDYGYTF	TGTGCCAGCAGCTTAGCCCAGGGGGACTATGGCTACACCTTC
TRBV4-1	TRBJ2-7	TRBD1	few	CASSPGQDEQYF	TGCGCCAGCAGCCCGGGACAGGACGAGCAGTACTTC
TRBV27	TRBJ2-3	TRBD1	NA	CASSLRGQVTDTQYF	TGTGCCAGCAGCCTGCGTGGACAGGTCACAGATACGCAGTATTTT
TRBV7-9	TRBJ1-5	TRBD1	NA	CASSGDRGIHQPQHF	TGTGCCAGCAGCGGGGACAGGGGAATACATCAGCCCCAGCATTTT
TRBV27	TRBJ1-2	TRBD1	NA	CASRDRAGDGYTF	TGTGCCAGCAGGGACAGGGCGGGTGATGGCTACACCTTC
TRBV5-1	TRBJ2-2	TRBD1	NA	CASSLWGTGTGELFF	TGCGCCAGCAGCCTCTGGGGGACAGGGACCGGGGAGCTGTTTTTT
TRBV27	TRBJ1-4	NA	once	CASRTHGATNEKLFF	TGTGCCAGCAGAACCCACGGAGCAACTAATGAAAAACTGTTTTTT
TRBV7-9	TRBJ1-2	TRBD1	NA	CASSLAGQEETNYGYTF	TGTGCCAGCAGCTTAGCCGGACAGGAGGAAACTAACTATGGCTACACCTTC
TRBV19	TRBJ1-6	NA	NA	CASSNSRGANSPLHF	TGTGCCAGTAGCAACAGCCGGGGGGCGAATTCACCCCTCCACTTT
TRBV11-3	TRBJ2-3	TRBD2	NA	CASSLGGLPTDTQYF	TGTGCCAGCAGCTTAGGGGGACTACCCACAGATACGCAGTATTTT
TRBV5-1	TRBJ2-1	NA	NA	CASSLDFLGGASNEQFF	TGCGCCAGCAGCTTGGATTTCTTAGGGGGGGCCTCCAATGAGCAGTTCTTC
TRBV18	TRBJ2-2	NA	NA	CASSPRWGPNTGELFF	TGTGCCAGCTCACCCCGGTGGGGGCCGAACACCGGGGAGCTGTTTTTT
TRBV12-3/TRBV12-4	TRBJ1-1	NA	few	CASRPTGSTEAFF	TGTGCCAGCAGACCCACAGGGAGCACTGAAGCTTTCTTT
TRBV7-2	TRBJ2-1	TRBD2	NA	CASSLVGTNNEQFF	TGTGCCAGCAGCTTAGTGGGGACTAACAATGAGCAGTTCTTC
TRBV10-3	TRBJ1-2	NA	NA	CAISESLGPAKANYGYTF	TGTGCCATCAGTGAGTCGTTGGGGCCGGCTAAAGCTAACTATGGCTACACCTTC
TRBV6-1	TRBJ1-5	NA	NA	CASSEAVRVDSNQPQHF	TGTGCCAGCAGTGAAGCTGTCAGGGTAGATAGCAATCAGCCCCAGCATTTT
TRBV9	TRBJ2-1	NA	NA	CASSIPPGPEQFF	TGTGCCAGCAGCATCCCCCCAGGGCCTGAGCAGTTCTTC